Sequencing of this T cell receptor beta chain was carried out in a study of T cell repertoires in cytomegalovirus infection. CDR1 and CDR2 from the germline V gene are SQVTM and ANQGSEA. The CDR3 extends over 12 amino acids. The junction had 8 bases not matched to a gene; V was cut back by 8 bases and J by 5 bases. Each CDR3 protein gets one entry after TCRdb re-called the reads with MiXCR. The sample includes roughly 990,000 distinct CDR3 sequences, more than 25% of them seen just once. This clonotype was observed a few times. As yet, its antigen is unknown. The rearrangement joins TRBV29-1 to TRBJ1-1; the match to TRBD1 covers 7 bases. The specimen was cultured CD8+ T cells from PBMCs, collected from culture after CMV antigen stimulation. The TCR was taken from a human donor in good health (CMV status not recorded). Some clones in this sample may be carry-over from other donors' samples. CDR3 nucleotides: TGCAGCCCGACCAACAGGGGAACTGAAGCTTTCTTT. Residues: CSPTNRGTEAFF.